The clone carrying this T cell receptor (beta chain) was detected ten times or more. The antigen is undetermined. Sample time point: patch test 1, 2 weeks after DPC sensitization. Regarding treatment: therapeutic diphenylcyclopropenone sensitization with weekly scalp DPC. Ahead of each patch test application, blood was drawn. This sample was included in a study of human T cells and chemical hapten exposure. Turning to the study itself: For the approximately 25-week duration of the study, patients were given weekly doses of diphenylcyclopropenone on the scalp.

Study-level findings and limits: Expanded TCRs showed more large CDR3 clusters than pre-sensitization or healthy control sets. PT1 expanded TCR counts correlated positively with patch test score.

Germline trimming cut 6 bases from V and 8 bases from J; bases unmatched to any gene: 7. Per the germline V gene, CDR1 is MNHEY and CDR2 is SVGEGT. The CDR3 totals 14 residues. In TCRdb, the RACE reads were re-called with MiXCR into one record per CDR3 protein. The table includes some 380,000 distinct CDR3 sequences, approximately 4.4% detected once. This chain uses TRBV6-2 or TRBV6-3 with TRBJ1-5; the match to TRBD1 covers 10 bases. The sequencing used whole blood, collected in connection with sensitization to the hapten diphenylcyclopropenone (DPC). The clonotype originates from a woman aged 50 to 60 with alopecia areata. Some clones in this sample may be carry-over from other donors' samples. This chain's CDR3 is CASSPGQGIKPQHF. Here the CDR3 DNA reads TGTGCCAGCAGCCCGGGACAGGGGATCAAGCCCCAGCATTTT.